The clone carrying this T cell receptor beta chain was recorded many times. The antigen is unknown. The TCR beta profiling, which covered VDJ combination and CDR3 sequence, was carried out using genomic DNA as the template. TCRdb redid the calling of the reads with MiXCR, one entry per CDR3 protein. The top ten hold 3% to 5% of the sample, which has 400,000 to 450,000 distinct CDR3 sequences, 55% to 75% seen once. The data are from a study of CD8+CD57+ T cells in acquired aplastic anemia. Findings and limits, study-wide: The CD8+ Simpson's diversity of patients and controls was not significantly different.

This CDR3 contains 17 residues. V was trimmed by 6 bases and J by 6 bases, leaving 28 bases between them. Germline V gene sequence: CDR1 SGHRS, CDR2 YFSETQ. The genes are TRBV5-1 and TRBJ2-7; TRBD1 might be the D (7 bases). The TCR was taken from a human donor in good health, serving as a control. The sample was sorted CD4+, CD8+, or CD8+CD57+ T cells (not recorded which) from PBMCs. CDR3 in DNA: TGCGCCAGCACTCTCTCAGGTGGAGGGGGCGAGCAGGGCGAGCAGTACTTC. Translating it yields CASTLSGGGGEQGEQYF.